Sequencing of this TCR beta chain was carried out in a study of blood T cell repertoires in COVID-19. Per the original methods: Reference gene primers were amplified, and this amplification served to estimate nucleated cell counts. Data came from immunoSEQ multiplex PCR; TCRdb stores just in-frame clones and leaves some out. V, J and clone size reflect that table, while D and trimming were determined from the DNA. The profile shows approximately 490,000 clones, roughly nine tenths of them singletons. Which cohort a participant joined came from the clinical history participants gave. Cohort 3 donors were reported recovered after two negative PCRs, clearance, or symptom resolution. This clonotype was sampled from a woman in her fifties or sixties who had recovered from COVID-19. The sequenced sample was PBMCs or T cells enriched from blood (not recorded which).

The CDR3 coding sequence is TGTGCCACCAGCAGTGACCAGGGGTCGTCCTTCAAACTGTTTTTT. Translation gives CATSSDQGSSFKLFF. This chain links TRBV15 with TRBJ1-4, with D possibly matching TRBD1 (6 bases). V was shortened by 3 bases and J by 11 bases, with 19 bases between the two germline ends. This CDR3 region has 15 residues. Germline V CDR1 and CDR2: LNHNV, YYDKDF (reference sequence). The full variable domain, completed using reference TRBV15 and TRBJ1-4, is DAMVIQNPRYQVTQFGKPVTLSCSQTLNHNVMYWYQQKSSQAPKLLFHYYDKDFNNEADTPDNFQSRRPNTSFCFLDIRSPGLGDTAMYLCATSSDQGSSFKLFFGSGTQLSVL.